One and the same sample provided the 17 T cell receptor beta chains below, sequenced in a study of blood T cell repertoires in COVID-19. This table comes from immunoSEQ multiplex PCR, and its TCRdb copy is limited to in-frame clones, with some not included. The sample has about 230,000 clones, approximately 90% seen once; the top ten hold less than 3.5%. Sequencing used peripheral blood. The receptors derive from a man younger than 40 with COVID-19, enrolled during active disease.

The rearrangement uses TRBV5-1 and TRBJ2-5; 12 bases are a match to TRBD1. V lost 3 bases, J lost 5 bases, and 8 bases stayed unmatched. The CDR3 runs to 16 residues. CDR1 is SGHRS and CDR2 is YFSETQ in the germline V gene. The CDR3 nucleotides read TGCGCCAGCAGCTGGGGACAGGGGGCGCGTAGGGAGACCCAGTACTTC. Protein: CASSWGQGARRETQYF.

J is TRBJ2-7 and V is TRBV10-3; 7 nucleotides align to TRBD1. The germline V gene has CDR1 ENHRY and CDR2 SYGVKD. With 3 bases clipped from V and 3 bases from J, the junction kept 5 bases outside the gene matches. The CDR3 is 14 amino acids. The CDR3 loop reads CAISDARGFYEQYF. The DNA for the CDR3 is TGTGCCATCAGTGATGCCAGGGGGTTCTACGAGCAGTACTTC.

This clone was counted once. This sequence joins TRBV6-2 or TRBV6-3 and TRBJ2-7, with D perhaps matching TRBD2 (6 bases). The length of the CDR3 is 15 residues. Trimming stripped 4 bases from V and 4 bases from J, with 17 bases between. Germline V CDR1 and CDR2: MNHEY, SVGEGT. Here the CDR3 DNA reads TGTGCCAGCAGTTGGGGACTGCCTGAACCTTACGAGCAGTACTTC. Protein: CASSWGLPEPYEQYF.

The chain recombines TRBV7-3 with TRBJ2-7; D possibly corresponds to TRBD2 (5 bases). V was shortened by 4 bases and J by 2 bases, with 24 bases between the two germline ends. This CDR3 contains 18 residues. The germline V gene encodes CDR1 SGHTA and CDR2 FQGTGA. CDR3 in amino acids: CASSSNVGRADDPYEQYF. In DNA form, the CDR3 reads TGTGCCAGCAGCTCTAACGTCGGGCGGGCAGATGACCCCTACGAGCAGTACTTC.

This clone was observed a few times. The chain has TRBV5-4 and TRBJ1-2, with TRBD1 matching 8 bases. CDR3 length equals 15 residues. The germline CDR1 and CDR2 sequences are SGHNT and YYREEE (reference sequence). J gave up 7 bases and V 2 bases, and 10 bases lay outside the gene matches. The CDR3 region has the DNA TGTGCCAGCAGCTTTCCAGGACAGGGAGTATTTGGCTACACCTTC. Translating gives CASSFPGQGVFGYTF.

The chain uses TRBV7-3 and TRBJ2-3; tentatively, D is TRBD2 (7 bases). Germline V gene data show CDR1 as SGHTA and CDR2 as FQGTGA. The CDR3 loop spans 13 amino acids. Trimming removed 5 bases from V and 6 bases from J, with 12 bases in between. The CDR3 nucleotides read TGTGCCAGCAGCCTTCGGGGGGCGGATACGCAGTATTTT. Translation: CASSLRGADTQYF.

V gene TRBV4-2 combines with J gene TRBJ2-1, with 9 positions matching TRBD2. The V gene end was trimmed by 5 bases and the J gene end by 5 bases; junction bases not matched to a gene: 13. The CDR3 has 17 amino acids. From germline, CDR1 is LGHNA and CDR2 YNFKEQ. The CDR3: CASSFSIAGERDNEQFF. The CDR3 DNA follows: TGTGCCAGCAGCTTTTCCATAGCGGGAGAAAGGGACAATGAGCAGTTCTTC.

The V and J genes are TRBV4-3 and TRBJ1-2, with D unclear. Germline lookup yields CDR1 LGHNA and CDR2 YSLEER. The CDR3 covers 14 residues. V lost 0 bases, J lost 8 bases, and 13 bases lay in between. CDR3 in amino acids: CASSQDGGGAGYTF. The CDR3 DNA reads as TGCGCCAGCAGCCAAGATGGAGGCGGCGCCGGCTACACCTTC.

This clone was detected once. The chain combines TRBV28 with TRBJ1-2; TRBD1 agrees at 7 bases. V lost 4 bases, J lost 4 bases, and 9 bases stayed unmatched. Germline CDR1 is MDHEN and CDR2 is SYDVKM. The CDR3 has 15 residues. CDR3 sequence (DNA): TGTGCCAGCAGTTCCCCCGGGACAGATGGCTATGGCTACACCTTC. It is translated as CASSSPGTDGYGYTF.

This chain uses TRBV6-6 with TRBJ1-2; 10 bases line up with TRBD1. CDR3 length: 15 amino acids. Per germline, CDR1 MNHNY and CDR2 SVGAGI (reference sequence). The V and J ends lost 6 bases and 0 bases, in that order; junction bases with no gene match: 4. This CDR3 is CASSPGTGANYGYTF. The CDR3 DNA reads as TGTGCCAGCAGCCCCGGGACAGGGGCTAACTATGGCTACACCTTC.

This clone was recorded a few times. The chain uses TRBV6-5 and TRBJ1-1, with TRBD1 matching 8 bases. With V trimmed by 6 bases and J by 2 bases, 5 bases remained unmatched. In germline, CDR1 is MNHEY, CDR2 SVGAGI. CDR3 length equals 14 residues. CDR3 in DNA: TGTGCCAGCAGGGAGGACAGGGCAAACACTGAAGCTTTCTTT. Translation: CASREDRANTEAFF.

J is TRBJ1-4 and V is TRBV28; weak D call: TRBD1 (6 bases). There are 13 residues in the CDR3. V lost 6 bases, J lost 3 bases, and 8 bases lay in between. Germline CDR1 MDHEN, CDR2 SYDVKM. This CDR3 is CASSGTPNEKLFF. The CDR3 bases are TGTGCCAGCAGCGGGACACCTAATGAAAAACTGTTTTTT.

The chain recombines TRBV7-9 with TRBJ2-2; tentatively, D is TRBD2 (6 bases). The CDR3 is made up of 16 amino acids. Trimming removed 5 bases from V and 3 bases from J, with 16 bases in between. CDR1 SEHNR and CDR2 FQNEAQ come from the germline V gene (reference sequence). CDR3 sequence: CASSPLEGLYTGELFF. The CDR3 nucleotides are TGTGCCAGCAGCCCACTGGAGGGTTTATACACCGGGGAGCTGTTTTTT.

The chain has TRBV29-1 and TRBJ2-2; D remains ambiguous. This CDR3 contains 13 residues. From germline, CDR1 is SQVTM and CDR2 ANQGSEA. The V end lost 7 bases, the J end lost 4 bases, and 13 bases lay between the germline ends. CDR3 amino acids: CSAPTEITGELFF. The CDR3 coding sequence is TGCAGCGCACCTACCGAAATCACCGGGGAGCTGTTTTTT.

The chain is built from TRBV10-3 and TRBJ1-3; D is perhaps TRBD1 (5 bases). V was trimmed by 0 bases and J by 2 bases, leaving 11 bases between them. CDR1 and CDR2 (germline): ENHRY, SYGVKD. The CDR3 extends over 16 amino acids. The DNA of the CDR3 is TGTGCCATCAGTGAGTCAAAGGGGCTTGCTGGAAACACCATATATTTT. Translating gives CAISESKGLAGNTIYF.

This clone appeared a few times. This chain links TRBV3-1 (or the pseudogene TRBV3-2) with TRBJ2-7; 10 bases agree with TRBD2. The V gene end was trimmed by 1 base and the J gene end by 0 bases; junction bases not matched to a gene: 6. The length of the CDR3 is 17 residues. The V gene's germline CDR1 is LGHDT and CDR2 YNNKEL (reference sequence). The CDR3 sequence: CASSQVPSGSPSYEQYF. The CDR3 DNA is TGTGCCAGCAGCCAAGTGCCTAGCGGGAGCCCCTCCTACGAGCAGTACTTC.

V and J are TRBV28 and TRBJ2-1, with 8 bases aligning to TRBD1. Germline trimming cut 1 base from V and 9 bases from J; bases unmatched to any gene: 11. The CDR3 runs 16 residues. Per germline, CDR1 MDHEN and CDR2 SYDVKM. CDR3 residues: CASSLYRTGHWGEQFF. As DNA, the CDR3 is TGTGCCAGCAGTTTATACCGGACAGGGCATTGGGGTGAGCAGTTCTTC. Combining the CDR3 with reference TRBV28 and TRBJ2-1 gives the whole variable domain DVKVTQSSRYLVKRTGEKVFLECVQDMDHENMFWYRQDPGLGLRLIYFSYDVKMKEKGDIPEGYSVSREKKERFSLILESASTNQTSMYLCASSLYRTGHWGEQFFGPGTRLTVL.